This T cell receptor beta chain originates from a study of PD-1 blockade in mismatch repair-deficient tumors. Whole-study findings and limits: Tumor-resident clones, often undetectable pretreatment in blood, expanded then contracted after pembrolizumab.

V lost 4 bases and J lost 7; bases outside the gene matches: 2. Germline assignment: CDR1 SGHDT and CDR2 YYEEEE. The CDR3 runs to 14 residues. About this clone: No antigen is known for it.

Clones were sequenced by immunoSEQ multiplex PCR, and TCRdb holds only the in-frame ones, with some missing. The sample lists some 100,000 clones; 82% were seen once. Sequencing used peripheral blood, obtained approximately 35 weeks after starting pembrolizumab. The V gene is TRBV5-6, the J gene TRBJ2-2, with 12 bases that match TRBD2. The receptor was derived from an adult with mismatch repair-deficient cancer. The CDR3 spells CASSRLAGVGELFF. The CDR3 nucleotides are TGTGCCAGCAGCAGACTAGCGGGAGTCGGGGAGCTGTTTTTT.